The T cell receptor beta chain under discussion was sequenced for a study of Ad26.COV2.S vaccination and SARS-CoV-2 variants. Looking at the study overall: Recipients of Ad26.COV2.S got it intramuscularly, once or twice 56 days apart.

As to treatment: about 20 received Ad26.COV2.S at low or high dose, single or two shots; five or six received placebo; per-sample allocation not given. Following the first vaccine or placebo injection, samples were taken on day 63. The individual, an adult aged 18-55 years, was a donor in Boston. Method: immunoSEQ multiplex PCR; TCRdb's copy keeps in-frame clones and lacks some. The table has 400,000 to 450,000 clones, approximately 92% seen once; the top ten hold under 2%. This clone was seen a handful of times. J was trimmed by 4 bases and V by 5 bases; bases with no gene match: 10. CDR1 and CDR2 from the germline V gene are SGHAT and FQNNGV. The CDR3 has 16 residues.

This TCR was sampled from a person aged 18-65 years who received the Ad26.COV2.S COVID-19 vaccine or a placebo. The V call is TRBV11-2, the J call TRBJ2-7; 11 bases fit TRBD2. The specimen comprised peripheral blood, sampled in a trial of Ad26.COV2.S vaccine versus placebo. The CDR3 region is CASSPFLAGGRYEQYF. DNA for the CDR3: TGTGCCAGCAGCCCGTTCTTAGCGGGGGGGCGATACGAGCAGTACTTC.